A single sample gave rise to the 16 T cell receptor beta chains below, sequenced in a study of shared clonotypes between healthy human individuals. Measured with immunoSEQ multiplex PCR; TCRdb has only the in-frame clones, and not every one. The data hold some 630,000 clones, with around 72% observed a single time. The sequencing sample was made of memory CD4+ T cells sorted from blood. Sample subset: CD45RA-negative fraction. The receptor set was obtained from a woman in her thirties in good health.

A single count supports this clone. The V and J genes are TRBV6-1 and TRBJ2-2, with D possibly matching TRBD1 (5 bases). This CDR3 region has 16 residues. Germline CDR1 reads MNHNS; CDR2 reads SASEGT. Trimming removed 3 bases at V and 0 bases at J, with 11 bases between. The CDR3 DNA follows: TGTGCCAGCAGTGACCGACAGACCGCGAACACCGGGGAGCTGTTTTTT. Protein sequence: CASSDRQTANTGELFF.

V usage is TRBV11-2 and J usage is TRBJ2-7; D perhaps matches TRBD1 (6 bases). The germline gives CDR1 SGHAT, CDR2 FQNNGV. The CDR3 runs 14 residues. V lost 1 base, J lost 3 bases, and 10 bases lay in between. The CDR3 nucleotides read TGTGCCAGCAGCTTAGTGACAGGAGGCTACGAGCAGTACTTC. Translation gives CASSLVTGGYEQYF. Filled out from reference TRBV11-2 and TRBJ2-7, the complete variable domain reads EAGVAQSPRYKIIEKRQSVAFWCNPISGHATLYWYQQILGQGPKLLIQFQNNGVVDDSQLPKDRFSAERLKGVDSTLKIQPAKLEDSAVYLCASSLVTGGYEQYFGPGTRLTVT.

In nucleotides, the CDR3 is TGTGCCAGCAGCAAAACCCCCGTTTCCATGGCAGGGGGCAGTCCGCTATCTGGGGCCAACGTCCTGACTTTC. Amino acids: CASSKTPVSMAGGSPLSGANVLTF. The chain employs TRBV21-1 and TRBJ2-6; the table's D call, TRBD1, has no DNA check behind it. TRBV21-1 corresponds to a pseudogene. This CDR3 comprises 24 residues.

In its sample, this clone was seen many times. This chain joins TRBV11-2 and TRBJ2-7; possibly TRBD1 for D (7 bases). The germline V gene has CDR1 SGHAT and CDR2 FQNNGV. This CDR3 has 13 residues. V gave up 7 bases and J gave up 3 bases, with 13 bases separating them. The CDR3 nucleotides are TGTGCCAGCACCAACAGGGGAGGCTACGAGCAGTACTTC. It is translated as CASTNRGGYEQYF.

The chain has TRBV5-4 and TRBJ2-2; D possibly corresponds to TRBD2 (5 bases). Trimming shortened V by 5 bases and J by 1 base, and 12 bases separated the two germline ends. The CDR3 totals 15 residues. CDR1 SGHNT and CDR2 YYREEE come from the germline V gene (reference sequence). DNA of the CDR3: TGTGCCAGCAGTGGGGTAGCGTGGAACACCGGGGAGCTGTTTTTT. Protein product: CASSGVAWNTGELFF.

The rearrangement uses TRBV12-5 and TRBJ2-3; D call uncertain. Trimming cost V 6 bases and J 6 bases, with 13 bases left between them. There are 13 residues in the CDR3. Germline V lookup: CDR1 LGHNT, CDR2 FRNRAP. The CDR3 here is CASGLEGPDTQYF. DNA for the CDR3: TGTGCTAGTGGCCTTGAAGGTCCTGATACGCAGTATTTT.

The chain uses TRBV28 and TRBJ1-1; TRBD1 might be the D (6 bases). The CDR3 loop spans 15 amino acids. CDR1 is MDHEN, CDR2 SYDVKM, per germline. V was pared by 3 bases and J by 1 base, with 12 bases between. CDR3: CASSFPSTGNTEAFF. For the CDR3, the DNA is TGTGCCAGCAGTTTCCCCTCGACAGGGAACACTGAAGCTTTCTTT.

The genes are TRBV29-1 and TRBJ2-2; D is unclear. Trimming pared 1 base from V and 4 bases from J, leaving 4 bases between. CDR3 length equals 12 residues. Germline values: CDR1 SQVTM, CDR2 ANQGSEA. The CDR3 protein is CSVEGFTGELFF. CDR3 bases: TGCAGCGTTGAAGGCTTCACCGGGGAGCTGTTTTTT.

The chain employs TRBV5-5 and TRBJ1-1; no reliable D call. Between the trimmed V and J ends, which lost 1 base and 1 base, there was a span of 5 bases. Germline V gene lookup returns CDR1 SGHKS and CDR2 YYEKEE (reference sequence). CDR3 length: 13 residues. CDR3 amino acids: CASSLIQNTEAFF. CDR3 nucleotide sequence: TGTGCCAGCAGCTTGATCCAGAACACTGAAGCTTTCTTT.

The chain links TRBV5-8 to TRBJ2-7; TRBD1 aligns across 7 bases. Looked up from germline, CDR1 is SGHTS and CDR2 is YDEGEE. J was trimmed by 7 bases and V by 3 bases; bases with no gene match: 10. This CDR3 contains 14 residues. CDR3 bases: TGTGCCAGCAGCTATCAGACAGGGCGGAGTGAGCAGTACTTC. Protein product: CASSYQTGRSEQYF.

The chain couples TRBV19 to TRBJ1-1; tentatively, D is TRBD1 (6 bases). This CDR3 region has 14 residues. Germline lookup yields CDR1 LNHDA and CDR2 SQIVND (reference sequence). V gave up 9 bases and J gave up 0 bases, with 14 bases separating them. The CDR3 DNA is TGTGCCAGCCGGGGGGCAGTTTTGAACACTGAAGCTTTCTTT. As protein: CASRGAVLNTEAFF.

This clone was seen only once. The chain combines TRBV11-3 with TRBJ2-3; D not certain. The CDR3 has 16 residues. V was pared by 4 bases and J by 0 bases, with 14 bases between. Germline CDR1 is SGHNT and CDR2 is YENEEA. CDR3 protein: CASSSGSRVSTDTQYF. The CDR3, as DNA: TGTGCCAGCAGCTCCGGCTCACGTGTAAGCACAGATACGCAGTATTTT.

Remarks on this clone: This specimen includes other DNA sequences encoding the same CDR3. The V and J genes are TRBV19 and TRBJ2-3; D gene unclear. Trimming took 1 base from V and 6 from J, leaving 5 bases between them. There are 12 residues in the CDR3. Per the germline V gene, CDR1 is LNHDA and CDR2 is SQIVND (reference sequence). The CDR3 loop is CASSIVGDTQYF. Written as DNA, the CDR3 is TGTGCCAGTAGTATAGTTGGGGATACGCAGTATTTT.

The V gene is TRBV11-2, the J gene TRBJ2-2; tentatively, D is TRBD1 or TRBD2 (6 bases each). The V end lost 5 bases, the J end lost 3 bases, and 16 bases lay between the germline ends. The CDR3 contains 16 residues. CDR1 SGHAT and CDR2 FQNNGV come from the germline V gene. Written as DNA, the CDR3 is TGTGCCAGCAGCCCGGGACATAGGGGGGACACCGGGGAGCTGTTTTTT. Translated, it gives CASSPGHRGDTGELFF. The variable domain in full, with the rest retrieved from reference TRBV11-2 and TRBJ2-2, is EAGVAQSPRYKIIEKRQSVAFWCNPISGHATLYWYQQILGQGPKLLIQFQNNGVVDDSQLPKDRFSAERLKGVDSTLKIQPAKLEDSAVYLCASSPGHRGDTGELFFGEGSRLTVL.

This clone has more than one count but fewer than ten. CDR3 sequence reads: CASSPRSGGGETQYF. CDR3 DNA sequence: TGTGCCAGCAGCCCCAGATCAGGGGGTGGGGAGACCCAGTACTTC. V is TRBV5-4 and J is TRBJ2-5; 7 positions match TRBD1. The germline gives CDR1 SGHNT, CDR2 YYREEE (reference sequence). The ends lost 4 bases at V and 5 bases at J; junction bases unmatched: 11. The length of the CDR3 is 15 residues.

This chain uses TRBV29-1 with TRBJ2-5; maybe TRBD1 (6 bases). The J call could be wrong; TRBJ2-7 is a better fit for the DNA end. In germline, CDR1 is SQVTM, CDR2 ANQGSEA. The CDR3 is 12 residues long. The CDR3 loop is CSVARTVYEQYF. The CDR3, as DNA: TGCAGCGTTGCCCGGACAGTATACGAGCAGTACTTC.